This TCR beta chain was recovered during a study of response to subunit inactivated influenza vaccine. This clonotype was found a few times. This CDR3 comprises 13 residues. Trimming shortened V by 6 bases and J by 1 base, and 12 bases separated the two germline ends. CDR1 and CDR2 (germline): DFQATT, SNEGSKA (reference sequence). TCRdb reprocessed the RT-PCR reads via MiXCR and lists one record per CDR3 protein. The sample consists of about 830,000 distinct CDR3 sequences, less than 20% of them appearing once. The chain joins TRBV20-1 to TRBJ1-2, with D possibly matching TRBD1 (5 bases). Sequencing was performed on PBMCs from blood, taken approximately 5 days after vaccination. This sequence originates from a middle-aged man who received an inactivated influenza vaccine. CDR3 bases: TGCAGTGCAAGTCCGGGACTTAACTATGGCTACACCTTC. Translation gives CSASPGLNYGYTF.